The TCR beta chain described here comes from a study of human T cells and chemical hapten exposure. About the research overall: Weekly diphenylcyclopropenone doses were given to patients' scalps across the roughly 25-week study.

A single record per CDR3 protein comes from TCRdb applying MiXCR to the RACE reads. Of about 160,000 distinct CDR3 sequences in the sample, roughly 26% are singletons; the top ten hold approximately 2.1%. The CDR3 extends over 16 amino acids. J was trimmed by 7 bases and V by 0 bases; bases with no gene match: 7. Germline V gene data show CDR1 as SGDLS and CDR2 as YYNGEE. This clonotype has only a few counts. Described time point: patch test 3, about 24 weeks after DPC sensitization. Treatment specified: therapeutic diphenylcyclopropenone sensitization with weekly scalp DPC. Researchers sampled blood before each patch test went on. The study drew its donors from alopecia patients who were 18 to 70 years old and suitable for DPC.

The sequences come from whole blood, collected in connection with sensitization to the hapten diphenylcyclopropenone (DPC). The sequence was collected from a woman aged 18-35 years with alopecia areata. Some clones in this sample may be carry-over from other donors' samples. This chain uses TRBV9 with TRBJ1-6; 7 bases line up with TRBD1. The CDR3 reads CASSVERGRRNSPLHF. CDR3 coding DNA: TGTGCCAGCAGCGTAGAGAGGGGGCGCCGGAATTCACCCCTCCACTTT.